This TCR beta chain originates from a study of blood T cell repertoires in COVID-19. Study in general: Whether acute or convalescent, the COVID-19 samples came from the United States, Italy and Spain. The cDNA or gDNA used as material had been derived from T cells, B-cell-depleted T cells, or PBMCs.

Here immunoSEQ multiplex PCR was the method, and the copy in TCRdb shows in-frame clones only, minus some. The sample has roughly 250,000 clones; approximately 86% are singletons. From germline, CDR1 is LGHDT and CDR2 YNNKEL (reference sequence). The CDR3 totals 17 residues. V lost 1 base and J lost 7; bases outside the gene matches: 8. Grouping used clinical history reported by participants in a survey and questionnaire. Recovered Cohort 3 donors showed two negative PCRs, clearance, or symptom resolution. This sequence was found in a woman aged 45-65 years who had recovered from COVID-19. Material: PBMCs or T cells enriched from blood (not recorded which). The chain employs TRBV3-1 (or the pseudogene TRBV3-2) and TRBJ2-7, with 15 bases fitting TRBD2. CDR3 protein: CASSQVTGTSGRWEQYF. The DNA for the CDR3 is TGTGCCAGCAGCCAAGTAACGGGGACTAGCGGGAGGTGGGAGCAGTACTTC.